These T cell receptor beta chains were read from a single sample in a study of cytomegalovirus exposure and HLA in healthy donors. Only in-frame clones appear in the TCRdb table, and some are missing; sequencing was by immunoSEQ multiplex PCR. The table shows some 150,000 clones, with about 89% occurring only once. Sequencing was done on a sample of PBMCs. The receptors originated from a woman aged 18 to 35 in good health and CMV-seropositive. Both conserved end residues are trimmed from each CDR3.

v_call: TRBV7-8
j_call: TRBJ2-7
cdr3_aa: ASSWERESYEQY

v_call: TRBV25-1
j_call: TRBJ1-2
cdr3_aa: ASQPSGSGRGYT

v_call: TRBV6-5
j_call: TRBJ2-1
cdr3_aa: ATHQSGRGNEQF

v_call: TRBV11-3
j_call: TRBJ2-7
cdr3_aa: ASGTGWYEQY

v_call: TRBV5-1
j_call: TRBJ2-2
cdr3_aa: ASSLGPTGSAGELF

v_call: TRBV2
j_call: TRBJ1-4
cdr3_aa: ASRVEANEKLF

v_call: TRBV29-1
j_call: TRBJ1-1
cdr3_aa: SVSPRHKNTEAF

v_call: TRBV30
j_call: TRBJ2-1
cdr3_aa: AWDLGGNEQF

v_call: TRBV2
j_call: TRBJ2-1
cdr3_aa: ASSRRDRDDEQF

v_call: TRBV14
j_call: TRBJ1-2
cdr3_aa: ASSQGPERNYGYT

v_call: TRBV2
j_call: TRBJ2-7
cdr3_aa: ASSDSYEQY

v_call: TRBV30
j_call: TRBJ2-7
cdr3_aa: AWSVSNYEQY

v_call: TRBV27
j_call: TRBJ2-3
cdr3_aa: ASSPEGFETDTQY

v_call: TRBV4-1
j_call: TRBJ2-7
cdr3_aa: ASSPWTSGDEQY

v_call: TRBV5-6
j_call: TRBJ2-2
cdr3_aa: ASSRRGAGELF

v_call: TRBV19
j_call: TRBJ2-1
cdr3_aa: ASSILLRGNEQF

v_call: TRBV5-1
j_call: TRBJ2-7
cdr3_aa: ASSGRASGSYEQY

v_call: TRBV18
j_call: TRBJ1-2
cdr3_aa: ASSPPTGMDYGYT

v_call: TRBV28
j_call: TRBJ1-2
cdr3_aa: ASRGQPQGYT

v_call: TRBV30
j_call: TRBJ1-1
cdr3_aa: AWSQGIGGAGLTF

v_call: TRBV6-5
j_call: TRBJ1-1
cdr3_aa: ASSYAGTGSQAF

v_call: TRBV6-1
j_call: TRBJ2-5
cdr3_aa: ASREFDRKETQY

v_call: TRBV18
j_call: TRBJ2-7
cdr3_aa: ASSPFSQGGSYEQY

v_call: TRBV6-6
j_call: TRBJ2-7
cdr3_aa: ASRDRVYEQY

v_call: TRBV9
j_call: TRBJ2-5
cdr3_aa: ASSGGEAGQETQY

v_call: TRBV4-3
j_call: TRBJ2-3
cdr3_aa: ASSQEWAHTQY

v_call: TRBV2
j_call: TRBJ2-1
cdr3_aa: ASGGTSGFQF

v_call: TRBV5-1
j_call: TRBJ2-1
cdr3_aa: ASSPSGGSSYNEQF

v_call: TRBV28
j_call: TRBJ2-2
cdr3_aa: ASSSGSSGGTGELF